This T cell receptor (beta chain) was obtained from a study of graft-versus-host responses after intestinal transplantation. General observations from the study: Levels of circulating GvH clones at their peak were associated with early post-transplant HvG declines.

Sequenced by immunoSEQ multiplex PCR; TCRdb stores in-frame clones only, minus some. Among approximately 93,000 clones listed, just under 95% were seen once. A note on this clone: Its antigen is as yet unknown.

Germline loops: CDR1 MNHNY, CDR2 SVGAGI (reference sequence). The CDR3 is made up of 15 amino acids. With 0 bases clipped from V and 5 bases from J, the junction kept 6 bases outside the gene matches. This material consisted of unstimulated CD8+ T cells sorted from spleen or lymph node cells, taken before transplant. The rearrangement joins TRBV6-6 to TRBJ2-7, with 8 nucleotides matching TRBD2. The sequence was obtained from a human donor who was the organ donor for an intestinal transplant. CDR3 sequence (DNA): TGTGCCAGCAGTTACTCGAGCGGGGGAGCCAACGAGCAGTACTTC. It translates to CASSYSSGGANEQYF.